One and the same sample provided the 32 T cell receptor beta chains below, sequenced in a study of cytomegalovirus exposure and HLA in healthy donors. Primers: 60 Vbeta forward and 13 Jbeta reverse. Here immunoSEQ multiplex PCR was the method, and the copy in TCRdb shows in-frame clones only, minus some. The sample carries roughly 63,000 clones, approximately 75% recorded once. Sequenced sample: PBMCs. The receptor source for this set is a man aged 45-65 years in good health and CMV-seropositive.

There are a few counts of this clone. The rearrangement uses TRBV4-2 and TRBJ2-3; TRBD2 agrees at 9 bases. The CDR3 runs to 14 residues. Unmatched junction bases numbered 0, after V lost 1 base and J lost 4 bases. CDR1 LGHNA and CDR2 YNFKEQ come from the germline V gene. Here the CDR3 reads CASSQGTSADTQYF. CDR3 nucleotide sequence: TGTGCCAGCAGCCAAGGGACTAGCGCAGATACGCAGTATTTT.

This clone turned up a few times. CDR3 protein: CASSLGGLGYTF. The CDR3 DNA reads TGCGCCAGCAGCTTAGGAGGGTTAGGCTACACCTTC. The V call is TRBV5-1, the J call TRBJ1-2; no clear D. Between the trimmed V and J ends, which lost 2 bases and 8 bases, there was a span of 10 bases. There are 12 residues in the CDR3. CDR1 and CDR2 (germline): SGHRS, YFSETQ.

This clone was observed a handful of times. The V and J genes are TRBV7-9 and TRBJ1-3, with D possibly matching TRBD1 (5 bases). Germline values: CDR1 SEHNR, CDR2 FQNEAQ (reference sequence). V shed 1 base and J shed 2 bases, with 6 bases lying between them. CDR3 length equals 14 residues. Here the CDR3 reads CASSLVTAGNTIYF. The CDR3 bases are TGTGCCAGCAGCTTAGTGACAGCTGGAAACACCATATATTTT. Full variable domain (rest looked up from reference TRBV7-9 and TRBJ1-3): DTGVSQNPRHKITKRGQNVTFRCDPISEHNRLYWYRQTLGQGPEFLTYFQNEAQLEKSRLLSDRFSAERPKGSFSTLEIQRTEQGDSAMYLCASSLVTAGNTIYFGEGSWLTVV.

This clone was recorded a few times. The chain couples TRBV30 to TRBJ1-2; the D gene is possibly TRBD1 (5 bases). The V and J ends lost 4 bases and 8 bases respectively, with 20 bases between them. This CDR3 contains 14 residues. CDR1 and CDR2 from the germline V gene are GTSNPN and SVGIG (reference sequence). The CDR3 loop is CAWTTLRRGYGYTF. CDR3 DNA: TGTGCCTGGACCACCCTGCGACGGGGGTACGGCTACACCTTC.

The chain links TRBV4-3 to TRBJ2-7, with 11 bases lining up with TRBD2. After removal of 3 bases from V and 7 bases from J, the junction contained 11 bases not matched to a gene. The CDR3 is 16 amino acids. Germline assignment: CDR1 LGHNA and CDR2 YSLEER. Here the CDR3 DNA reads TGCGCCAGCAGCCAGGAAACGGGACTAGCGGCGGTGGAGCAGTACTTC. It codes for CASSQETGLAAVEQYF.

This clone has more than one count but fewer than ten. An end of the junction differs from the germline gene, which may be a read error. The rearrangement links TRBV5-4 to TRBJ2-1; TRBD2 matches 15 bases. This CDR3 is built from 15 residues. Germline assignment: CDR1 SGHNT and CDR2 YYREEE (reference sequence). The CDR3 DNA sequence: TGCGCCAGCAGCTCCGGACTAGCGGGAGGGGATGAGCAGTTCTTC. Its translation: CASSSGLAGGDEQFF.

The chain combines TRBV25-1 with TRBJ2-3; 8 nucleotides agree with TRBD1. With 6 bases clipped from V and 2 bases from J, the junction kept 4 bases outside the gene matches. The V gene's germline CDR1 is MGHDK and CDR2 SYGVNS. This CDR3 has 14 amino acids. This CDR3 is CASSQGADTDTQYF. The CDR3 DNA follows: TGTGCCAGCAGCCAGGGGGCCGACACAGATACGCAGTATTTT.

This clone was observed a handful of times. J is TRBJ2-1 and V is TRBV2, with 7 positions matching TRBD2. There are 16 residues in the CDR3. Trimming cost V 3 bases and J 4 bases; bases outside gene matches: 9. Germline CDR1 reads SNHLY; CDR2 reads FYNNEI. The CDR3 reads CASSESLAEGYNEQFF. The DNA of the CDR3 is TGTGCCAGCAGTGAGTCCCTAGCGGAGGGTTACAATGAGCAGTTCTTC.

J is TRBJ2-4 and V is TRBV6-5, with D maybe TRBD2 (5 bases). V gave up 0 bases and J gave up 13 bases, with 13 bases separating them. The CDR3 covers 13 residues. CDR1 is MNHEY, CDR2 SVGAGI, per germline. CDR3 residues: CASSYSEAAGQYF. CDR3 nucleotides: TGTGCCAGCAGTTACTCCGAAGCGGCCGGCCAGTACTTC.

The rearrangement links TRBV9 to TRBJ1-2; 11 bases are shared with TRBD1. V was pared by 3 bases and J by 7 bases, with 8 bases of the junction left unmatched. Looked up from germline, CDR1 is SGDLS and CDR2 is YYNGEE. The CDR3 is 15 residues long. CDR3 residues: CASSASGTGGFGYTF. The CDR3 region has the DNA TGTGCCAGCAGCGCCTCCGGGACAGGGGGGTTTGGCTACACCTTC.

The CDR3 protein is CASGGGLNTGELFF. The CDR3, as DNA: TGCGCCAGCGGGGGGGGATTGAACACCGGGGAGCTGTTTTTT. The chain recombines TRBV10-2 with TRBJ2-2; 7 positions agree with TRBD2. The CDR3 contains 14 residues. The junction had 4 bases not matched to a gene; V was cut back by 8 bases and J by 1 base. Germline V CDR1 and CDR2: WSHSY, SAAADI.

The table lists this clone with a few counts. The chain joins TRBV30 to TRBJ2-2; D is unclear. This CDR3 region has 12 residues. Trimming took off 2 bases at V and 4 bases at J, with 5 bases between the two ends. Looked up from germline, CDR1 is GTSNPN and CDR2 is SVGIG (reference sequence). The CDR3 nucleotides are TGTGCCTGGAGTCACTCCACCGGGGAGCTGTTTTTT. This gives the protein CAWSHSTGELFF.

The chain recombines TRBV2 with TRBJ1-6, with D possibly TRBD1 on 5 matching bases. This CDR3 region has 13 residues. V shed 6 bases and J shed 7 bases, with 10 bases lying between them. Germline V gene sequence: CDR1 SNHLY, CDR2 FYNNEI. As DNA, the CDR3 is TGTGCCAGCAGCCGACAGTACAATTCACCCCTCCACTTT. Amino acid sequence: CASSRQYNSPLHF. The full variable domain, completed using reference TRBV2 and TRBJ1-6, is EPEVTQTPSHQVTQMGQEVILRCVPISNHLYFYWYRQILGQKVEFLVSFYNNEISEKSEIFDDQFSVERPDGSNFTLKIRSTKLEDSAMYFCASSRQYNSPLHFGNGTRLTVT.

V is TRBV14 and J is TRBJ2-7; 9 bases match TRBD1. V dropped 1 base and J dropped 5; count of bases not matched to a gene: 6. Germline-derived CDR1 and CDR2 are SGHDN and FVKESK. This CDR3 spans 15 amino acids. The CDR3 region is CASSQAYRGQHEQYF. In DNA form, the CDR3 reads TGTGCCAGCAGCCAAGCGTACAGGGGGCAACACGAGCAGTACTTC.

This rearrangement joins TRBV5-1 to TRBJ2-4; 9 positions match TRBD1. The CDR3 consists of 16 residues. Germline lookup yields CDR1 SGHRS and CDR2 YFSETQ. With V trimmed by 3 bases and J by 2 bases, 6 bases remained unmatched. For the CDR3, the DNA is TGCGCCAGCAGCTCCCCGACAGGGGGTTCCAAAAACATTCAGTACTTC. Protein sequence: CASSSPTGGSKNIQYF.

This chain joins TRBV5-6 and TRBJ2-5; no clear D. The CDR3 loop spans 13 amino acids. V was trimmed by 1 base and J by 4 bases, leaving 8 bases between them. Per the germline V gene, CDR1 is SGHDT and CDR2 is YYEEEE. CDR3 amino acids: CASSLRLVETQYF. The CDR3 nucleotides are TGTGCCAGCAGCTTGAGGCTAGTAGAGACCCAGTACTTC.

Concerning this clone itself: A read error is likely here: a far larger clone is one base away. Other DNA sequences from this sample encode an identical CDR3 as well. CDR3 protein: CASSDRDRNYEQYF. The CDR3 region has the DNA TGTGCCAGCAGCGACCGGGACAGGAACTACGAGCAGTACTTC. V and J are TRBV7-9 and TRBJ2-7; 8 nucleotides line up with TRBD1. CDR3 length: 14 residues. Germline V gene sequence: CDR1 SEHNR, CDR2 FQNEAQ (reference sequence). V dropped 5 bases and J dropped 3; count of bases not matched to a gene: 6.

This clone came up once. This chain uses TRBV6-4 with TRBJ2-5, with 16 bases lining up with TRBD2. The CDR3 totals 19 residues. Losses at the gene ends were 6 bases for V and 5 bases for J; bases not matched to a gene: 15. CDR1 MRHNA and CDR2 SNTAGT come from the germline V gene. CDR3 bases: TGTGCCAGCAGGAAAGTGACCGGGACTAGCGGGGGGGCAGTGGAGACCCAGTACTTC. Translating gives CASRKVTGTSGGAVETQYF.

This clone appeared a single time. This rearrangement joins TRBV6-5 to TRBJ2-7; TRBD1 is a possible D gene (5 bases). The CDR3 has 13 residues. Germline CDR1 is MNHEY and CDR2 is SVGAGI. Trimming shortened V by 4 bases and J by 2 bases, and 9 bases separated the two germline ends. CDR3 nucleotide sequence: TGTGCCAGCAGTTTTGGGGCCCCCTACGAGCAGTACTTC. Protein sequence: CASSFGAPYEQYF.

In DNA form, the CDR3 reads TGTGCCAGCAGATCGGACAGAACGAACACTGAAGCTTTCTTT. Amino acid sequence: CASRSDRTNTEAFF. The chain carries TRBV6-4 and TRBJ1-1, with a weak D call TRBD1 (6 bases). Germline V lookup: CDR1 MRHNA, CDR2 SNTAGT. V lost 6 bases to trimming and J lost 1 base, with 12 bases between them. This CDR3 has 14 residues.

The rearrangement uses TRBV5-4 and TRBJ2-7; 11 bases map to TRBD2. This CDR3 has 15 amino acids. Germline loops: CDR1 SGHNT, CDR2 YYREEE (reference sequence). J lost 4 bases, V lost 0 bases, and 3 bases had no gene match. The CDR3 loop reads CASSLGLAGRYEQYF. The CDR3 DNA sequence: TGTGCCAGCAGCTTGGGACTAGCGGGGAGATACGAGCAGTACTTC.

CDR3 DNA: TGTGCCAGCAGCTTTGCGGGGCCAGGAGTGACCTACGAGCAGTACTTC. This translates into CASSFAGPGVTYEQYF. The V and J genes are TRBV12-1 and TRBJ2-7; TRBD1 is the table's D call and was not checked against the DNA. TRBV12-1 has pseudogene status. This CDR3 spans 16 amino acids.

This sequence joins TRBV12-1 and TRBJ2-2; the D call TRBD2 from the table was never checked on the DNA. TRBV12-1 constitutes a pseudogene. This CDR3 region has 21 residues. DNA of the CDR3: TGTGCCAGCAGCTTTGGAGGCGGAGGGCTAGCGGGAGATCCGAACACCGGGGAGCTGTTTTTT. Translated, it gives CASSFGGGGLAGDPNTGELFF.

The chain couples TRBV19 to TRBJ2-7, with a tentative D call TRBD1 (6 bases). The germline V gene has CDR1 LNHDA and CDR2 SQIVND (reference sequence). The ends were cut back, 3 bases at V and 2 bases at J, with 11 bases in the middle. There are 14 residues in the CDR3. CDR3 nucleotide sequence: TGTGCCAGTAGTATCCGGGACAATGCCTACGAGCAGTACTTC. This gives the protein CASSIRDNAYEQYF.

The rearrangement uses TRBV2 and TRBJ1-2; tentative D call: TRBD1 (6 bases). CDR3 length: 16 amino acids. CDR1 and CDR2 (germline): SNHLY, FYNNEI. The V end lost 6 bases, the J end lost 4 bases, and 21 bases lay between the germline ends. For the CDR3, the DNA is TGTGCCAGCAGCAAGACCACAGGGCTCCCCCTCTATGGCTACACCTTC. Protein product: CASSKTTGLPLYGYTF.

This sequence joins TRBV18 and TRBJ2-2, with D possibly TRBD2 on 6 matching bases. V was shortened by 5 bases and J by 0 bases, with 16 bases between the two germline ends. The CDR3 runs to 17 residues. In germline, CDR1 is KGHSH, CDR2 LQKENI. The CDR3 DNA reads TGTGCCAGCTCAGCGAGGGAGGCTAGCGCGAACACCGGGGAGCTGTTTTTT. Translated: CASSAREASANTGELFF.

This clone was observed a handful of times. V usage is TRBV29-1 and J usage is TRBJ1-2; possibly TRBD1 for D (6 bases). CDR3 size: 13 residues. CDR1 is SQVTM, CDR2 ANQGSEA, per germline. V lost 3 bases and J 7 bases, leaving 15 bases between the germline ends. The CDR3 is CSVEGAGSGGYTF. Written as DNA, the CDR3 is TGCAGCGTTGAGGGGGCAGGGTCTGGTGGCTACACCTTC.

The chain couples TRBV7-2 to TRBJ2-5, with D possibly being TRBD2 (6 bases). The CDR3 has 19 residues. The germline V and J ends were trimmed by 0 bases and 7 bases, with 27 bases remaining between them. The V gene's germline CDR1 is SGHTA and CDR2 FQGNSA. The CDR3 protein is CASSLATGVGQASRGTQYF. In DNA form, the CDR3 reads TGTGCCAGCAGCTTAGCGACGGGAGTTGGGCAGGCCTCGCGCGGGACCCAGTACTTC.

V is TRBV2 and J is TRBJ2-2, with D possibly TRBD1 on 6 matching bases. The V and J ends lost 6 bases and 8 bases respectively, with 13 bases between them. This CDR3 has 13 amino acids. Per the germline V gene, CDR1 is SNHLY and CDR2 is FYNNEI. CDR3 sequence (DNA): TGTGCCAGCAGGGCTAACAGGGAAGGGGAGCTGTTTTTT. It encodes CASRANREGELFF.

The chain joins TRBV30 to TRBJ1-6; 7 bases match TRBD1. Losses at the gene ends were 1 base for V and 9 bases for J; bases not matched to a gene: 3. CDR3 length: 13 amino acids. From germline, CDR1 is GTSNPN and CDR2 SVGIG (reference sequence). The CDR3 region is CAWSARGVSPLHF. The CDR3 region has the DNA TGTGCCTGGAGTGCCAGGGGGGTTTCACCCCTCCACTTT.

This clone was seen only a few times. The chain carries TRBV5-1 and TRBJ2-2; D is unresolved. This CDR3 has 17 residues. Looked up from germline, CDR1 is SGHRS and CDR2 is YFSETQ. V lost 0 bases and J lost 6, with 18 bases in between. As DNA, the CDR3 is TGCGCCAGCAGCTTGGAACCCACTTTTCAATTATCCGGGGAGCTGTTTTTT. Translated, it gives CASSLEPTFQLSGELFF.

The table lists this clone with a few counts. The chain uses TRBV11-2 and TRBJ2-2; D unclear. Germline values: CDR1 SGHAT, CDR2 FQNNGV. With 2 bases removed from V and 3 bases from J, the gap between germline ends came to 4 bases. The CDR3 is 13 amino acids. CDR3 coding DNA: TGTGCCAGCAGCTTACCGGACACCGGGGAGCTGTTTTTT. Translating gives CASSLPDTGELFF. The full variable domain, rest sourced from reference TRBV11-2 and TRBJ2-2, is EAGVAQSPRYKIIEKRQSVAFWCNPISGHATLYWYQQILGQGPKLLIQFQNNGVVDDSQLPKDRFSAERLKGVDSTLKIQPAKLEDSAVYLCASSLPDTGELFFGEGSRLTVL.